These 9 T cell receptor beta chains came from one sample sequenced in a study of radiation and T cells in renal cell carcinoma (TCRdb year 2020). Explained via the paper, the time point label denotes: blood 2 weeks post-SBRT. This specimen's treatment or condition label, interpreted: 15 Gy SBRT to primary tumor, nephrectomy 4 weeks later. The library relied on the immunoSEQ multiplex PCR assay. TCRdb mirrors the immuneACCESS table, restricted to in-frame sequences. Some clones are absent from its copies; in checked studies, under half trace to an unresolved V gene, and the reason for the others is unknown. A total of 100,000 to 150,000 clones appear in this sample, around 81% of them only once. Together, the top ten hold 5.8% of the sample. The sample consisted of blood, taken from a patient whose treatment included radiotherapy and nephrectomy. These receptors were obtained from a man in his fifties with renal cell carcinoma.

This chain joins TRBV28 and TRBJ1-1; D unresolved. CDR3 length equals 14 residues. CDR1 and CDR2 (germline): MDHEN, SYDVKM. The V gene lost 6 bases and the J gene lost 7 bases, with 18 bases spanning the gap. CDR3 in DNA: TGTGCCAGCAGATGGTCTACGGTGGGGTATGAAGCTTTCTTT. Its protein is CASRWSTVGYEAFF.

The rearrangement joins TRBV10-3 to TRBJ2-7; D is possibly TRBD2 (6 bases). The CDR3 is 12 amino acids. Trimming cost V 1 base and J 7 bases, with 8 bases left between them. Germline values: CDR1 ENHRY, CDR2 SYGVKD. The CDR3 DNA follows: TGTGCCATCAGTGAGTTAGGGAGGGAGCAGTACTTC. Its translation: CAISELGREQYF.

Here the CDR3 DNA reads TGTGCCAGCAGCTTTGGACAGGGGGTACAAGAAGAGCAGTACTTC. This translates into CASSFGQGVQEEQYF. V gene TRBV7-2 combines with J gene TRBJ2-7; TRBD1 aligns across 10 bases. Germline CDR1 reads SGHTA; CDR2 reads FQGNSA. The junction had 9 bases not matched to a gene; V was cut back by 3 bases and J by 7 bases. CDR3 length: 15 amino acids. The whole variable domain, remainder taken from reference TRBV7-2 and TRBJ2-7, is GAGVSQSPSNKVTEKGKDVELRCDPISGHTALYWYRQSLGQGLEFLIYFQGNSAPDKSGLPSDRFSAERTGGSVSTLTIQRTQQEDSAVYLCASSFGQGVQEEQYFGPGTRLTVT.

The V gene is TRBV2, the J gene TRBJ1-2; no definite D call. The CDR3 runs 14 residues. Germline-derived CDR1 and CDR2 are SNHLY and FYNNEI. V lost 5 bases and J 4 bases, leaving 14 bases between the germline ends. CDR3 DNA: TGTGCCAGCAGTCGAAGACCCCCGGGCTATGGCTACACCTTC. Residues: CASSRRPPGYGYTF.

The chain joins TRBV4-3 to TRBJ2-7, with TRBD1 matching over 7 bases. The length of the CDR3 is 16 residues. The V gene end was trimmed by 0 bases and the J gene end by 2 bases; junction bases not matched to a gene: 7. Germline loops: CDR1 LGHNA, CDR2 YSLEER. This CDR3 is CASSQDYGTDPYEQYF. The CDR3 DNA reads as TGCGCCAGCAGCCAAGATTACGGGACAGATCCCTACGAGCAGTACTTC.

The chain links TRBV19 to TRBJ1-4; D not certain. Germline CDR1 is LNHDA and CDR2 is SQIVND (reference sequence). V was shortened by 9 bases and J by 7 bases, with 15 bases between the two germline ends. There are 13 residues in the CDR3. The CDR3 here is CASHDNIGEKLFF. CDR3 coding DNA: TGTGCCAGCCACGACAACATCGGTGAAAAACTGTTTTTT.

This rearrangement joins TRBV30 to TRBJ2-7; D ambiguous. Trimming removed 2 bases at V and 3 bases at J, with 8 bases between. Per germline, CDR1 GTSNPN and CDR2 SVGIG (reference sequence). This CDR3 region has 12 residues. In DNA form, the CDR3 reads TGTGCCTGGAGTACCAACTACTACGAGCAGTACTTC. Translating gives CAWSTNYYEQYF.

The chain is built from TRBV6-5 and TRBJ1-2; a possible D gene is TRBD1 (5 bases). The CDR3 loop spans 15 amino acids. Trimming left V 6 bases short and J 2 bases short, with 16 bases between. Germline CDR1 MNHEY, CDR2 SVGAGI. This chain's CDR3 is CASRPAGAENYGYTF. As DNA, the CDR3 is TGTGCCAGCAGGCCCGCCGGGGCGGAGAACTATGGCTACACCTTC.

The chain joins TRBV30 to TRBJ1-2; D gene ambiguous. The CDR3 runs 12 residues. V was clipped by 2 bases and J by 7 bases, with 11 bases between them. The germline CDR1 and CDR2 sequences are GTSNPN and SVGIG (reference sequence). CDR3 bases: TGTGCCTGGAGTACGGGGATCGCTGGCTACACCTTC. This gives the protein CAWSTGIAGYTF.